The 21 T cell receptor beta chains listed next were all sequenced from one sample in a study of shared clonotypes between healthy human individuals. Sequencing was performed with immunoSEQ multiplex PCR; in TCRdb, only in-frame clones are kept and a portion is missing. The sample lists around 1,100,000 clones, 70% to 85% seen once, with over 0.8% in the top ten. Sequencing was carried out using memory CD4+ T cells from PBMCs. Subset here: CD45RA-negative fraction. The source is a man younger than 30 in good health. Some clones in this sample may be carry-over from other donors' samples.

The chain uses TRBV10-2 and TRBJ2-1, with 9 bases identical to TRBD2. The V and J ends lost 4 bases and 8 bases, in that order; junction bases with no gene match: 0. This CDR3 comprises 12 residues. Looked up from germline, CDR1 is WSHSY and CDR2 is SAAADI. Here the CDR3 DNA reads TGCGCCAGCAGTGGGACTAGCGATGAGCAGTTCTTC. Residues: CASSGTSDEQFF.

V and J are TRBV7-2 and TRBJ2-5; 7 bases map to TRBD1. The trim removed 5 bases at V and 1 base at J, leaving 10 bases unmatched. This CDR3 comprises 16 residues. From germline, CDR1 is SGHTA and CDR2 FQGNSA. The CDR3 protein is CASSRGQPGTQETQYF. CDR3 bases: TGTGCCAGCAGCCGGGGACAGCCCGGCACCCAAGAGACCCAGTACTTC.

The chain carries TRBV6-5 and TRBJ1-3; the D is unclear. Trimming removed 0 bases from V and 0 bases from J, with 9 bases in between. The germline CDR1 and CDR2 sequences are MNHEY and SVGAGI. This CDR3 is 16 amino acids long. The CDR3 sequence: CASSYSTRSSGNTIYF. CDR3 DNA: TGTGCCAGCAGTTACTCGACGCGCAGCTCTGGAAACACCATATATTTT.

The chain has TRBV7-2 and TRBJ2-3; D gene uncertain. V shed 2 bases and J shed 5 bases, with 5 bases lying between them. The CDR3 is 12 residues long. Germline V gene sequence: CDR1 SGHTA, CDR2 FQGNSA. The CDR3 loop is CASSLLLDTQYF. DNA of the CDR3: TGTGCCAGCAGCTTACTCCTAGATACGCAGTATTTT.

The chain joins TRBV28 to TRBJ2-1, with 14 nucleotides matching TRBD2. The germline V gene encodes CDR1 MDHEN and CDR2 SYDVKM. The CDR3 consists of 16 residues. The junction had 8 bases not matched to a gene; V was cut back by 5 bases and J by 8 bases. CDR3 loop: CASSLSGLAGAHEQFF. CDR3 DNA sequence: TGTGCCAGCAGTCTATCGGGACTAGCGGGAGCCCATGAGCAGTTCTTC.

The chain carries TRBV18 and TRBJ2-1, with 10 bases lining up with TRBD1. V lost 2 bases to trimming and J lost 10 bases; unmatched junction nucleotides: 5. This CDR3 region has 14 residues. CDR1 and CDR2 (germline): KGHSH, LQKENI. This CDR3 reads CASSPGTGDTEQFF. The CDR3 DNA reads as TGTGCCAGCTCACCAGGGACAGGGGATACCGAGCAGTTCTTC. The whole variable domain, remainder taken from reference TRBV18 and TRBJ2-1, is NAGVMQNPRHLVRRRGQEARLRCSPMKGHSHVYWYRQLPEEGLKFMVYLQKENIIDESGMPKERFSAEFPKEGPSILRIQQVVRGDSAAYFCASSPGTGDTEQFFGPGTRLTVL.

The chain couples TRBV7-9 to TRBJ1-5, with D unresolved. Per germline, CDR1 SEHNR and CDR2 FQNEAQ (reference sequence). Trimming shortened V by 6 bases and J by 7 bases, and 16 bases separated the two germline ends. The CDR3 contains 14 residues. CDR3 in DNA: TGTGCCAGCAGTCTCGGCGCGAATTCCCAGCCCCAGCATTTT. Protein product: CASSLGANSQPQHF. Combining the CDR3 with reference TRBV7-9 and TRBJ1-5 gives the whole variable domain DTGVSQNPRHKITKRGQNVTFRCDPISEHNRLYWYRQTLGQGPEFLTYFQNEAQLEKSRLLSDRFSAERPKGSFSTLEIQRTEQGDSAMYLCASSLGANSQPQHFGDGTRLSIL.

The CDR3 region has the DNA TGCAGCGCCGAGACAGGGGGCGCTGGGAAGGGTGGCTACACCTTC. This translates into CSAETGGAGKGGYTF. This rearrangement joins TRBV29-1 to TRBJ1-2; 10 bases match TRBD1. CDR1 and CDR2 (germline): SQVTM, ANQGSEA. This CDR3 spans 15 amino acids. The junction had 15 bases not matched to a gene; V was cut back by 7 bases and J by 7 bases. Using reference TRBV29-1 and TRBJ1-2 for the parts outside the CDR3, the full variable domain is SAVISQKPSRDICQRGTSLTIQCQVDSQVTMMFWYRQQPGQSLTLIATANQGSEATYESGFVIDKFPISRPNLTFSTLTVSNMSPEDSSIYLCSAETGGAGKGGYTFGSGTRLTVV.

At least ten counts were recorded for this clone. V is TRBV28 and J is TRBJ1-1; D possibly corresponds to TRBD1 (6 bases). Trimming shortened V by 10 bases and J by 0 bases, and 18 bases separated the two germline ends. Germline-derived CDR1 and CDR2 are MDHEN and SYDVKM. This CDR3 region has 15 residues. The CDR3: CAIFRGSGMNTEAFF. The CDR3 DNA reads TGTGCCATCTTCAGGGGATCGGGGATGAACACTGAAGCTTTCTTT.

The chain carries TRBV5-1 and TRBJ2-3; TRBD1 aligns across 9 bases. From germline, CDR1 is SGHRS and CDR2 YFSETQ. This CDR3 has 18 residues. The trim removed 2 bases at V and 4 bases at J, leaving 14 bases unmatched. CDR3 DNA: TGCGCCAGCAGCTTACTTGGGACAGGGAGTTTGGGCGCAGATACGCAGTATTTT. It codes for CASSLLGTGSLGADTQYF.

The V gene is TRBV30, the J gene TRBJ1-4; D unclear. The V gene lost 0 bases and the J gene lost 8 bases, with 13 bases spanning the gap. From germline, CDR1 is GTSNPN and CDR2 SVGIG (reference sequence). The length of the CDR3 is 14 residues. The CDR3, as DNA: TGTGCCTGGAGTGTACTTAGGGCTAGGGAAAAACTGTTTTTT. This codes for CAWSVLRAREKLFF.

The V call is TRBV9, the J call TRBJ2-2; tentatively, D is TRBD1 (6 bases). This CDR3 spans 17 amino acids. CDR1 and CDR2 (germline): SGDLS, YYNGEE. Trimming stripped 1 base from V and 6 bases from J, with 19 bases between. The CDR3 reads CASSVIGQSTVAGELFF. Here the CDR3 DNA reads TGTGCCAGCAGCGTAATCGGACAGTCCACAGTTGCCGGGGAGCTGTTTTTT. The entire variable domain, with the rest obtained from reference TRBV9 and TRBJ2-2, is as follows: DSGVTQTPKHLITATGQRVTLRCSPRSGDLSVYWYQQSLDQGLQFLIQYYNGEERAKGNILERFSAQQFPDLHSELNLSSLELGDSALYFCASSVIGQSTVAGELFFGEGSRLTVL.

The chain joins TRBV6-6 to TRBJ2-5; either TRBD1 or TRBD2 may fit D (5 bases each). The V and J ends lost 7 bases and 4 bases respectively, with 19 bases between them. The CDR3 length is 15 residues. Germline values: CDR1 MNHNY, CDR2 SVGAGI (reference sequence). CDR3 sequence: CASTLTGPRRETQYF. The CDR3, as DNA: TGTGCCAGCACCCTGACGGGACCCCGGCGAGAGACCCAGTACTTC.

The rearrangement uses TRBV4-2 and TRBJ1-6; D may be TRBD1 (6 bases). The CDR3 loop spans 17 amino acids. V was trimmed by 3 bases and J by 1 base, leaving 13 bases between them. Per germline, CDR1 LGHNA and CDR2 YNFKEQ. Here the CDR3 DNA reads TGTGCCAGCAGCCAGGGGGGCGGGGAATCCTATAATTCACCCCTCCACTTT. This encodes CASSQGGGESYNSPLHF.

The rearrangement joins TRBV19 to TRBJ2-7; 9 bases line up with TRBD2. This CDR3 contains 15 residues. Germline V gene sequence: CDR1 LNHDA, CDR2 SQIVND (reference sequence). Germline trimming cut 10 bases from V and 0 bases from J; bases unmatched to any gene: 10. DNA of the CDR3: TGTGCCACCACAAGAGCAGCGGGAGGCTCCTACGAGCAGTACTTC. Translated, it gives CATTRAAGGSYEQYF. Full variable domain (outside the CDR3, taken from reference TRBV19 and TRBJ2-7): DGGITQSPKYLFRKEGQNVTLSCEQNLNHDAMYWYRQDPGQGLRLIYYSQIVNDFQKGDIAEGYSVSREKKESFPLTVTSAQKNPTAFYLCATTRAAGGSYEQYFGPGTRLTVT.

V and J are TRBV27 and TRBJ2-7; 7 bases align to TRBD1. Unmatched junction bases numbered 8, after V lost 6 bases and J lost 6 bases. From germline, CDR1 is MNHEY and CDR2 SMNVEV (reference sequence). This CDR3 is built from 13 residues. CDR3 residues: CASSDDRAREQYF. As DNA, the CDR3 is TGTGCCAGCAGCGACGACAGGGCTCGCGAGCAGTACTTC.

This rearrangement joins TRBV2 to TRBJ1-3, with no clear D. The CDR3 loop spans 14 amino acids. The V gene's germline CDR1 is SNHLY and CDR2 FYNNEI. V was shortened by 7 bases and J by 0 bases, with 10 bases between the two germline ends. In nucleotides, the CDR3 is TGTGCCAGCACGAATGGCAACTCTGGAAACACCATATATTTT. Amino acid sequence: CASTNGNSGNTIYF.

This clone showed up many times. This chain links TRBV28 with TRBJ1-1; no clear D gene. Germline assignment: CDR1 MDHEN and CDR2 SYDVKM. The V end lost 5 bases, the J end lost 6 bases, and 19 bases lay between the germline ends. This CDR3 is 15 amino acids long. CDR3 residues: CASSGVRRLSSEAFF. In DNA form, the CDR3 reads TGTGCCAGCAGTGGGGTTCGTAGACTTTCATCTGAAGCTTTCTTT.

In its sample, this clone was seen once. This chain connects TRBV4-2 to TRBJ1-4; D call uncertain. CDR3 size: 13 residues. From germline, CDR1 is LGHNA and CDR2 YNFKEQ. V lost 4 bases and J lost 0, with 3 bases in between. The CDR3 here is CASSLTTNEKLFF. The CDR3 region has the DNA TGTGCCAGCAGCCTTACAACTAATGAAAAACTGTTTTTT.

The rearrangement links TRBV2 to TRBJ1-2, with D uncertain. This CDR3 region has 13 residues. V lost 1 base and J lost 4, with 7 bases in between. Germline CDR1 and CDR2: SNHLY and FYNNEI. CDR3 coding DNA: TGTGCCAGCAGTGAAGAGGCCAGCTATGGCTACACCTTC. Protein: CASSEEASYGYTF.

The V and J genes are TRBV27 and TRBJ2-6, with D maybe TRBD2 (6 bases). CDR3 length: 17 amino acids. Germline V gene sequence: CDR1 MNHEY, CDR2 SMNVEV (reference sequence). V lost 6 bases and J lost 4, with 19 bases in between. The CDR3 is CASSSPAAGSGANVLTF. CDR3 DNA sequence: TGTGCCAGCAGCTCACCCGCGGCGGGGTCCGGGGCCAACGTCCTGACTTTC.